What follows is one T cell receptor (beta chain) and its context. It was on clinical symptoms, serum thyroxine, TRAb, thyroid ultrasound and orbital computed tomography that diagnosis relied. The authors amplified TCR beta CDR3 regions, and they did so from RNA transcripts for repertoire sequencing. HTBI primers were employed in first-round RT-PCR, then a second-round multiplex PCR followed. Each CDR3 protein gets one entry after TCRdb re-called the multiplex PCR reads with MiXCR. The table records more than 300,000 distinct CDR3 sequences, 17% of them present only once. These data originate in a study of Graves' ophthalmopathy and Graves' hyperthyroidism. Per germline, CDR1 LGHDT and CDR2 YNNKEL (reference sequence). The CDR3 length is 17 residues. V was clipped by 2 bases and J by 1 base; unmatched bases: 6.

The TCR was taken from an adult woman with stable Graves' hyperthyroidism. The specimen was peripheral blood. The chain combines TRBV3-1 with TRBJ2-2; 8 bases map to TRBD1. CDR3 residues: CASSQHIDRGNTGELFF. In DNA form, the CDR3 reads TGTGCCAGCAGCCAACATATCGACAGGGGGAACACCGGGGAGCTGTTTTTT.